This passage covers 5 T cell receptor beta chains from one sample sequenced in a study of blood T cell repertoires in COVID-19. The assay was immunoSEQ multiplex PCR, and TCRdb's table has in-frame clones only and misses some. The sample shows approximately 88,000 clones, 85% to 95% of them seen only once. What was sequenced was peripheral blood. These TCRs come from a woman between 50 and 59 years old in a cohort sampled during active COVID-19.

V and J are TRBV30 and TRBJ2-1; TRBD1 might be the D (5 bases). The CDR3 length is 13 residues. Per the germline V gene, CDR1 is GTSNPN and CDR2 is SVGIG (reference sequence). Trimming removed 4 bases from V and 0 bases from J, with 7 bases in between. Here the CDR3 DNA reads TGTGCCTGGATAGGACACTCCTACAATGAGCAGTTCTTC. This codes for CAWIGHSYNEQFF.

The V gene is TRBV2, the J gene TRBJ2-3, with TRBD2 matching 15 bases. Trimming removed 6 bases from V and 4 bases from J; junction bases left unmatched: 5. Germline CDR1 is SNHLY and CDR2 is FYNNEI. The CDR3 spans 16 residues. The CDR3 bases are TGTGCCAGCAGCGCCGGGACTAGCGGGGGGCCAGATACGCAGTATTTT. This sequence encodes CASSAGTSGGPDTQYF.

This clone was detected only once. The V call is TRBV9, the J call TRBJ2-5, with D possibly being TRBD1 (6 bases). V lost 3 bases and J lost 1, with 10 bases in between. Per the germline V gene, CDR1 is SGDLS and CDR2 is YYNGEE. There are 14 residues in the CDR3. The CDR3 DNA is TGTGCCAGCAGCGCGGCACAGGGCCAAGAGACCCAGTACTTC. It yields the protein CASSAAQGQETQYF.

This clone was recorded only once. The CDR3 reads CASSWGDNEQFF. The DNA for the CDR3 is TGTGCCAGCAGCTGGGGCGACAATGAGCAGTTCTTC. The rearrangement joins TRBV5-8 to TRBJ2-1, with a possible D match to TRBD1 (5 bases). CDR3 length: 12 residues. Between the trimmed V and J ends, which lost 3 bases and 5 bases, there was a span of 6 bases. From germline, CDR1 is SGHTS and CDR2 YDEGEE.

This sequence joins TRBV2 and TRBJ1-2; 7 positions match TRBD1. The germline gives CDR1 SNHLY, CDR2 FYNNEI. V was clipped by 1 base and J by 14 bases; unmatched bases: 13. CDR3 length: 14 residues. The CDR3 DNA is TGTGCCAGCAGTGAAGGACAGGGTCTACGGCTAAGGACCTTC. It is translated as CASSEGQGLRLRTF.